Below, 8 T cell receptor beta chains from the same sample are listed, as sequenced in a study of blood T cell repertoires in COVID-19. The repertoire was sequenced with immunoSEQ multiplex PCR; TCRdb's copy has only in-frame clones and lacks some. The sample has about 87,000 clones, around 87% seen once. The sequencing sample was made of peripheral blood. Receptors were obtained from a man in his forties with acute or convalescent COVID-19.

J is TRBJ2-5 and V is TRBV7-3; 9 nucleotides agree with TRBD1. The CDR3 runs to 14 residues. Germline CDR1 reads SGHTA; CDR2 reads FQGTGA. Trimming at V came to 5 bases and at J to 5 bases, leaving 6 bases not matched to a gene. CDR3 sequence: CASSITGTGETQYF. The CDR3 DNA reads TGTGCCAGCAGCATTACCGGGACAGGGGAGACCCAGTACTTC.

The chain is built from TRBV24-1 and TRBJ1-6; no firm D call. Germline-derived CDR1 and CDR2 are KGHDR and SFDVKD. This CDR3 is 15 amino acids long. The V and J ends lost 0 bases and 5 bases respectively, with 7 bases between them. CDR3 DNA: TGTGCCACCAGTGATTTGGAGGGAAATAATTCACCCCTCCACTTT. It translates to CATSDLEGNNSPLHF.

The chain is built from TRBV5-1 and TRBJ1-4; 7 nucleotides line up with TRBD1. Losses at the gene ends were 4 bases for V and 5 bases for J; bases not matched to a gene: 5. Germline CDR1 reads SGHRS; CDR2 reads YFSETQ. The CDR3 is 14 residues long. CDR3 loop: CASSRDSRNEKLFF. The CDR3 region has the DNA TGCGCCAGCAGCCGGGACAGCAGGAATGAAAAACTGTTTTTT.

J is TRBJ1-1 and V is TRBV25-1; TRBD1 aligns across 7 bases. Germline CDR1 reads MGHDK; CDR2 reads SYGVNS. This CDR3 is 14 amino acids long. V dropped 5 bases and J dropped 2; count of bases not matched to a gene: 5. CDR3 sequence: CASSSYRGNTEAFF. In DNA form, the CDR3 reads TGTGCCAGCAGTTCATACAGGGGAAACACTGAAGCTTTCTTT. Using reference TRBV25-1 and TRBJ1-1 for the parts outside the CDR3, the full variable domain is EADIYQTPRYLVIGTGKKITLECSQTMGHDKMYWYQQDPGMELHLIHYSYGVNSTEKGDLSSESTVSRIRTEHFPLTLESARPSHTSQYLCASSSYRGNTEAFFGQGTRLTVV.

This sequence joins TRBV7-8 and TRBJ1-5; possibly TRBD1 for D (6 bases). The CDR3 extends over 17 amino acids. CDR1 is SGHVS and CDR2 is FQNEAQ in the germline V gene. V lost 1 base and J lost 5, with 18 bases in between. CDR3 sequence reads: CASSLVSGAGVYQPQHF. DNA of the CDR3: TGTGCCAGCAGCTTAGTATCAGGGGCCGGGGTATATCAGCCCCAGCATTTT.

The chain carries TRBV12-5 and TRBJ2-7; 7 bases match TRBD1. V shed 0 bases and J 1 base; nucleotides not matched to a gene: 9. Germline V lookup: CDR1 LGHNT, CDR2 FRNRAP. This CDR3 has 17 amino acids. The CDR3 loop reads CASGLVGLGQLSYEQYF. The CDR3 coding sequence is TGTGCTAGTGGTTTGGTAGGACTGGGACAGCTTTCCTACGAGCAGTACTTC.

The chain combines TRBV9 with TRBJ2-1; D gene ambiguous. Germline values: CDR1 SGDLS, CDR2 YYNGEE. Trimming pared 2 bases from V and 2 bases from J, leaving 8 bases between. The CDR3 contains 14 residues. The CDR3 nucleotides read TGTGCCAGCAGCGTTGAGAGCACCTACAATGAGCAGTTCTTC. It translates to CASSVESTYNEQFF. Looking up the rest from reference TRBV9 and TRBJ2-1 gives the full variable domain: DSGVTQTPKHLITATGQRVTLRCSPRSGDLSVYWYQQSLDQGLQFLIQYYNGEERAKGNILERFSAQQFPDLHSELNLSSLELGDSALYFCASSVESTYNEQFFGPGTRLTVL.

The CDR3 here is CASSARGRTDTQYF. CDR3 DNA: TGCGCCAGCAGTGCCAGGGGGCGCACAGATACGCAGTATTTT. This sequence joins TRBV10-2 and TRBJ2-3; the match to TRBD1 covers 8 bases. V was pared by 4 bases and J by 1 base, with 1 base of the junction left unmatched. There are 14 residues in the CDR3. From germline, CDR1 is WSHSY and CDR2 SAAADI.